This record looks at one T cell receptor (beta chain) sequence and its context. Its antigen remains unknown. This entry comes from a study of spatial heterogeneity in lung cancer. Study-level information: Every unique TCR and UMI combination, on average, appeared more than ten times in raw reads. Regarding the study as a whole: Mutation counts in tumors were tracked by counts of expanded intratumoral alpha and beta TCRs.

Time point: sample taken at primary tumor resection. TCRdb redid the calling of the 5' RACE reads with MiXCR, one entry per CDR3 protein. Among about 13,000 distinct CDR3 sequences, over 3% were seen once, and the ten largest hold under 20%. V shed 5 bases, J shed 7 bases, and the junction held 9 bases outside the gene matches. This CDR3 contains 14 residues. Germline lookup yields CDR1 SGDLS and CDR2 YYNGEE. The sequencing used lung tumor tissue, collected at surgery. This chain connects TRBV9 to TRBJ2-3; 8 bases line up with TRBD2. The origin of this receptor is a male donor with early-stage non-small cell lung cancer. The chain's CDR3 is CASSPSGGRNTQYF. The CDR3 DNA reads as TGTGCCAGCAGTCCCAGCGGGGGCCGTAATACGCAGTATTTT.